This TCR beta chain was retrieved from a study of T cells in Graves' hyperthyroidism and ophthalmopathy. This CDR3 is built from 16 residues. Worth noting for this clonotype: The antigen is undetermined. A read error may produce the germline difference seen at one junction end.

Study-level results: Blood shared most expanded thyroid clonotypes above 0.001.

Researchers amplified the TCR beta CDR3 regions from RNA transcripts. Initially, a first-round RT-PCR of the TCR CDR3 employed the HTBI primer set. TCRdb fed the multiplex PCR reads into MiXCR, producing one record per CDR3 protein. The sample holds some 350,000 distinct CDR3 sequences; about 18% are singletons and the top ten take about 3.7%. Uncontrolled infection, other autoimmune disease, pregnancy or lactation led to exclusion. The receptor's source is a woman between 18 and 30 years old with Graves' hyperthyroidism. This chain joins TRBV12-3 or TRBV12-4 and TRBJ1-5; D unclear. Sequencing input: blood. The CDR3 is CASRKGAAYSNQPQRF. The CDR3 DNA reads as TGTGCCAGCAGAAAGGGCGCGGCGTATAGCAATCAGCCCCAGCGTTTT.